The clone carrying this TCR beta chain was found many times. What it recognizes is unknown. This record comes from a study of early T cells in non-severe SARS-CoV-2 infection. Regarding the study as a whole: The matching step, a VDJdb search, favored anti-spike CD8 responses and missed private and CD4 specificities.

Individual cDNA molecules carried attached unique molecular identifiers. From the 5' RACE reads, TCRdb called clonotypes with MiXCR, one entry per CDR3 protein. The sample lists tens of thousands of distinct CDR3 sequences; 3.5% to 5% were seen once. V was cut by 8 bases and J by 5 bases, with 12 bases left in between. CDR3 length: 12 amino acids. Germline CDR1 ENHRY, CDR2 SYGVKD. The sample was whole blood. The TCR was taken from an adult who was a healthcare worker with PCR-confirmed SARS-CoV-2 infection or an uninfected control (not recorded which). The chain links TRBV10-3 to TRBJ2-5; a weak D match, TRBD2 (6 bases). The CDR3 DNA is TGTGCCATCGGGGACTCTGGTGAGACCCAGTACTTC. Protein: CAIGDSGETQYF.